Listed here is a single T cell receptor beta chain. Its antigen is unidentified. The material for each subset, its genomic DNA, was split evenly across several immunoSEQ plates. Using immunoSEQ multiplex PCR, the repertoire was profiled, and TCRdb retains in-frame clones only, with some absent. The sample has some 2,000,000 clones, about 95% seen once. The naive CD8 subset, CD45RO-negative cells positively selected for CCR7, excluded terminally differentiated effector memory CD45RA+ cells. Nashville, Tennessee was home to all donors, who were Caucasian adults. These data are taken from a study of shared clonotypes between healthy human individuals. Study observations and caveats: Blood was the sole source, and tissue repertoires probably differ.

Sequenced input: naive CD8+ T cells sorted from blood. This TCR was recovered from a man aged 18-30 years in good health.

In DNA, the CDR3 is TGCAGCGTTGTTAACGGCTTTACTTCCTACGAGCAGTACTTC. It translates to CSVVNGFTSYEQYF. This chain uses TRBV29-1 with TRBJ2-7; unclear D gene. Germline V CDR1 and CDR2: SQVTM, ANQGSEA. Trimming took off 4 bases at V and 1 base at J, with 14 bases between the two ends. The CDR3 runs 14 residues.